This entry describes one TCR beta chain. This receptor's antigen is unknown. No clone much larger than this one lies a single base away; base qualities are absent. Sequences MDHEN (CDR1) and SYDVKM (CDR2) are obtained from the germline V gene. The CDR3, from cysteine to phenylalanine, totals 14 residues. The entry retains the CDR3 DNA only, 42 bases that are in frame from base 1. Trimming at the junction amounts to 6 bases on V and 1 base on J, and the germline ends lie 11 bases apart. Library prep was done by 5' RACE. Data came from an Illumina HiSeq 2500. A second roughly 6 to 12 cycle PCR used a sample-barcoded 5' primer and a J-beta primer mix. Each TCR beta cDNA molecule received a unique molecular identifier from a template-switch 5' adaptor carrying 12 random nucleotides. At least 2.5 million CDR3-containing paired-end reads were obtained from each sample. All of the RNA was converted into first-strand cDNA using the Mint cDNA synthesis kit, with a TRBC-specific oligonucleotide serving as the primer. Following uracil-DNA glycosylase treatment, all cDNA underwent a first 18-cycle PCR with the universal primers M1SS and BC2_uni_R. On the study's bioinformatics: For normalization, 1 million high-quality reads were randomly selected from each sample, with every read carrying a distinct molecular identifier. Instead of being binned into consensus sequences, reads that shared molecular identifiers were thrown out. MiTCR, run with a Q25 quality threshold and the strictest error-elimination algorithm, handled CDR3 identification, clonotype clustering and error correction. A nonparametric unseen species model with Euler transformation was used to estimate a lower bound on total TCR beta diversity. TCRdb's own reprocessing of the public reads used fastp at Q25 and MiXCR and kept productive beta chains. Identical CDR3 protein sequences are pooled into one entry, listed with their most common genes and DNA. The V and J calls shown here were made by TCRdb, not taken from the authors' results. The sample yields about 1.8 million distinct CDR3 sequences; about 50% were counted once. Around 2.1% of the sample rests with the top ten.

Donors were a few dozen systemically healthy Caucasian individuals from Russia aged roughly 6 to 95 years. Around 10 milliliters of peripheral blood were collected from each donor into EDTA-treated Vacutainer tubes. Ficoll-Paque density-gradient centrifugation was used to isolate PBMCs, with at least 6.5 million obtained per sample. Total RNA, at least 6 micrograms per sample, was extracted from PBMCs with Trizol reagent. Naive CD45RAhigh/CD27high T cell percentages were measured by flow cytometry on a PBMC aliquot from every donor. These data are taken from a study of blood T cells in healthy people across ages (dated by TCRdb to 2014 to 2015). Background for the entire study: Template switching captured roughly one uniquely barcoded TCR beta cDNA molecule per two T cells in model experiments. The study measured age-related changes in TCR beta repertoire diversity using deep sequencing normalized with unique cDNA molecular identifiers. Donors were grouped into four age groups: young (average approximately 15 years), middle-aged (roughly 40), aged (about 60) and long-lived (around 80). Donors of different ages were randomly distributed across sequencing lanes to avoid experimental bias. Using the same blood draw, the study looked at two additional independent replicas of 1 million unique cDNA reads for two donors, one aged 18 to 30 and the other aged 80 or older. Points the paper makes about the study in general: Because profiling used bulk unsorted PBMCs, naive and antigen-experienced compartments could not be compared conclusively. Estimates of total diversity based on one million sequenced T cells were regarded as lower bounds and as underestimates. The CMV infection status of donors was not known, potentially confounding age-related changes in expanded clonotypes. Compared with the aged group, the long-lived group had more naive CD4+ T cells, fewer expanded clones and increased TCR diversity, a pattern suggesting age selection. There was a strong correlation between observed TCR beta diversity and the percentage of naive T cells measured by flow cytometry. Observed TCR beta diversity per million T cells fell roughly linearly with age, and a significant reduction was already apparent by age about 38.

The sequence came from a middle-aged woman in good health. Sequences were obtained from blood. The V gene is TRBV28 and the J gene is TRBJ2-3; tentative D gene TRBD1, with 6 bases matching. The nucleotide sequence is given as TGTGCCAGCAGGGGACACGGACGCACAGATACGCAGTATTTT. Translated, this is CASRGHGRTDTQYF. Full variable domain (CDR3 extended with the reference TRBV28 and TRBJ2-3 proteins): DVKVTQSSRYLVKRTGEKVFLECVQDMDHENMFWYRQDPGLGLRLIYFSYDVKMKEKGDIPEGYSVSREKKERFSLILESASTNQTSMYLCASRGHGRTDTQYFGPGTRLTVL.